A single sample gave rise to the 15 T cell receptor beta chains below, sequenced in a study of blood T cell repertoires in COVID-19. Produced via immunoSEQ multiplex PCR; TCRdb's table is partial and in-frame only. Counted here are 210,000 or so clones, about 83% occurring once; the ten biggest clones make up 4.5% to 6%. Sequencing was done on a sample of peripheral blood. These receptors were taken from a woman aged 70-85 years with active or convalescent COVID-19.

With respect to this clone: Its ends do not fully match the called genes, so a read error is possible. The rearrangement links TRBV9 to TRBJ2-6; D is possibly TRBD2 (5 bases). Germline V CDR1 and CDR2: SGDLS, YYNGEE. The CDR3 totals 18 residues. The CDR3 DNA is TGTGCCAGCACCGTAGACCCCCTCCCGGGGTCTGGGGCCAACGTCCTGACTTTC. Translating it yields CASTVDPLPGSGANVLTF.

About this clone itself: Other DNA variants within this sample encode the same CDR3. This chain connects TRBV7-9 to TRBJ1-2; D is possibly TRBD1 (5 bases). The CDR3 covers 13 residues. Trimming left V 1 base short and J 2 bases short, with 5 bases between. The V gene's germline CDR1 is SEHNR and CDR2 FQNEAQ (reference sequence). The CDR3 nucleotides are TGTGCCAGCAGCTTAGGACAGAACTATGGCTACACCTTC. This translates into CASSLGQNYGYTF.

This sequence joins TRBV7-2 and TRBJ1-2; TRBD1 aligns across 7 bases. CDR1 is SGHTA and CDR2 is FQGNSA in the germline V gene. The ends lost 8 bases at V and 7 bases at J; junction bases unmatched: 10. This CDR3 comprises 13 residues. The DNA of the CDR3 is TGTGCCAGCCATCCGAGGCAGGGGGTTGGCTACACCTTC. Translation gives CASHPRQGVGYTF.

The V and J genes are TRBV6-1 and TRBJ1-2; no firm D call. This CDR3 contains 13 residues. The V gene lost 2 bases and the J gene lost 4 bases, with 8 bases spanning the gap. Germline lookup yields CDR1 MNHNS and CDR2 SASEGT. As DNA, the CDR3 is TGTGCCAGCAGTGAAACAGCCCTCTATGGCTACACCTTC. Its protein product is CASSETALYGYTF.

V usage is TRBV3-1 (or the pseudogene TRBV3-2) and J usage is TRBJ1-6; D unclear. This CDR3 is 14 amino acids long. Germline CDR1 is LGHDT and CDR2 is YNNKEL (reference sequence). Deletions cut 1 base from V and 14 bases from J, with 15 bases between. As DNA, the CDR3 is TGTGCCAGCAGCCAAGCCGACTCCCTTTTTACCCTCCACTTT. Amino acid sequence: CASSQADSLFTLHF.

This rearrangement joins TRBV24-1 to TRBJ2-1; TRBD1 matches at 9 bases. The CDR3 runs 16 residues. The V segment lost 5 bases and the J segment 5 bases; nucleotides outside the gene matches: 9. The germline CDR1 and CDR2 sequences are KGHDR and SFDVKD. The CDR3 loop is CATSAKDRGPNNEQFF. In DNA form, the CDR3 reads TGTGCCACCAGTGCAAAGGACAGGGGACCCAACAATGAGCAGTTCTTC.

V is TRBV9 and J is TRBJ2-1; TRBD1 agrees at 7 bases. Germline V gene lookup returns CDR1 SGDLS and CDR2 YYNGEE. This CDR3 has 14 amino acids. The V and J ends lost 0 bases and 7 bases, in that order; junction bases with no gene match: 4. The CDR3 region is CASSVEARGNEQFF. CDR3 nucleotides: TGTGCCAGCAGCGTAGAGGCCAGGGGGAATGAGCAGTTCTTC.

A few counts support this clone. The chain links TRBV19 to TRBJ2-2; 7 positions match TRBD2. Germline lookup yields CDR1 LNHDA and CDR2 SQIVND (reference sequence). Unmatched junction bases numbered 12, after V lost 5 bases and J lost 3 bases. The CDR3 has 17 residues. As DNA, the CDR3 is TGTGCCAGTAGTCGGCAGCGGGGCGCAGGGTACACCGGGGAGCTGTTTTTT. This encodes CASSRQRGAGYTGELFF. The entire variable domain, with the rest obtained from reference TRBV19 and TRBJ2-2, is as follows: DGGITQSPKYLFRKEGQNVTLSCEQNLNHDAMYWYRQDPGQGLRLIYYSQIVNDFQKGDIAEGYSVSREKKESFPLTVTSAQKNPTAFYLCASSRQRGAGYTGELFFGEGSRLTVL.

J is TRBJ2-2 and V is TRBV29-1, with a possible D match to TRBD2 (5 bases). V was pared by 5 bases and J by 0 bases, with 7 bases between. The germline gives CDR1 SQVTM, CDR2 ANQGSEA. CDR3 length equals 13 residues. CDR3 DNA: TGCAGCGTTAGCGGCGCGAACACCGGGGAGCTGTTTTTT. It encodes CSVSGANTGELFF.

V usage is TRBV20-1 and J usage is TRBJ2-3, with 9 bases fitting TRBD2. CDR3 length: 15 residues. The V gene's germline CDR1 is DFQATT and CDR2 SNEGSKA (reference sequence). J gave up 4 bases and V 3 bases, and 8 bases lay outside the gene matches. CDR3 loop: CSASSSGIGADTQYF. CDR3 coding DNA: TGCAGTGCTAGTTCTAGCGGGATAGGGGCAGATACGCAGTATTTT.

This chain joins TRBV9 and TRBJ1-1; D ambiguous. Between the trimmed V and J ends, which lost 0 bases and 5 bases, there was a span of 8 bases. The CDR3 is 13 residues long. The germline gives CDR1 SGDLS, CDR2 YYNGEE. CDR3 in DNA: TGTGCCAGCAGCGTAGCTGGGAGGACTGAAGCTTTCTTT. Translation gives CASSVAGRTEAFF.

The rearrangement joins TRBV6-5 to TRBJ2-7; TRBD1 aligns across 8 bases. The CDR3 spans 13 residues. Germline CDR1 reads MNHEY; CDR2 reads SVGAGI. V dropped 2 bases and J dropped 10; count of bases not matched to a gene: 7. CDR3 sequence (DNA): TGTGCCAGCAGTTACACTGGACAGGGCGAACAGTACTTC. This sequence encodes CASSYTGQGEQYF.

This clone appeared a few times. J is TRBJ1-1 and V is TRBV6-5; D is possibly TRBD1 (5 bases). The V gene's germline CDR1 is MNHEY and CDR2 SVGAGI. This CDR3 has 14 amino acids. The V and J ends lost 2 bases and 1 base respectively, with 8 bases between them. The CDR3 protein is CASSYNTGNTEAFF. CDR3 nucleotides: TGTGCCAGCAGTTACAACACAGGGAACACTGAAGCTTTCTTT.

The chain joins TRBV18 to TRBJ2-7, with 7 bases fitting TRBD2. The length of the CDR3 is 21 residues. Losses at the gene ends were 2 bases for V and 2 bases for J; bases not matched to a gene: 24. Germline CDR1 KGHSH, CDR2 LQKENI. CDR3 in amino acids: CASSPTGGVGNAGVGTYEQYF. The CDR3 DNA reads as TGTGCCAGCTCACCAACCGGTGGCGTGGGGAATGCGGGAGTGGGGACCTACGAGCAGTACTTC. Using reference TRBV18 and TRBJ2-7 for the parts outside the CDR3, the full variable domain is NAGVMQNPRHLVRRRGQEARLRCSPMKGHSHVYWYRQLPEEGLKFMVYLQKENIIDESGMPKERFSAEFPKEGPSILRIQQVVRGDSAAYFCASSPTGGVGNAGVGTYEQYFGPGTRLTVT.

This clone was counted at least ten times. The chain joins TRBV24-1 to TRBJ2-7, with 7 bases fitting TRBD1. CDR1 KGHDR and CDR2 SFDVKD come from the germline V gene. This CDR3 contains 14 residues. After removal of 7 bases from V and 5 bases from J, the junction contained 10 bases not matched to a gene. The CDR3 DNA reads TGTGCCACCAGGCAGGACAGGTCAGGTGACGAGCAGTACTTC. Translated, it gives CATRQDRSGDEQYF.